The 13 T cell receptor beta chains listed next were all sequenced from one sample in a study of blood T cell repertoires in COVID-19. The protocol was immunoSEQ multiplex PCR, while the TCRdb copy is restricted to in-frame clones and leaves out a portion. In the table there are 150,000 or so clones, roughly 86% of which are singletons. The sample consisted of peripheral blood. The source of these receptors is a man aged 45-60 years with active or convalescent COVID-19.

The rearrangement uses TRBV11-2 and TRBJ2-7, with TRBD2 identical over 10 bases. Germline-derived CDR1 and CDR2 are SGHAT and FQNNGV. The CDR3 is 13 amino acids. V was clipped by 4 bases and J by 6 bases; unmatched bases: 3. The CDR3 is CASSSRTSGEQYF. CDR3 sequence (DNA): TGTGCCAGCAGCTCGAGGACTAGCGGCGAGCAGTACTTC. Combining the CDR3 with reference TRBV11-2 and TRBJ2-7 gives the whole variable domain EAGVAQSPRYKIIEKRQSVAFWCNPISGHATLYWYQQILGQGPKLLIQFQNNGVVDDSQLPKDRFSAERLKGVDSTLKIQPAKLEDSAVYLCASSSRTSGEQYFGPGTRLTVT.

The chain links TRBV6-5 to TRBJ2-2; 7 bases agree with TRBD2. This CDR3 is 16 amino acids long. V shed 0 bases and J 2 bases; nucleotides not matched to a gene: 3. Germline values: CDR1 MNHEY, CDR2 SVGAGI. The CDR3 here is CASSYSAGDNTGELFF. The CDR3 DNA is TGTGCCAGCAGTTACTCGGCGGGGGACAACACCGGGGAGCTGTTTTTT.

The chain combines TRBV5-1 with TRBJ2-1; D gene uncertain. With 0 bases removed from V and 9 bases from J, the gap between germline ends came to 16 bases. The CDR3 consists of 15 residues. The V gene's germline CDR1 is SGHRS and CDR2 YFSETQ. The CDR3 loop is CASSLAAKLEFEQFF. CDR3 DNA: TGCGCCAGCAGCTTGGCCGCGAAGTTAGAGTTTGAGCAGTTCTTC.

The chain uses TRBV6-6 and TRBJ2-1; 11 nucleotides match TRBD1. CDR1 and CDR2 (germline): MNHNY, SVGAGI (reference sequence). The CDR3 spans 15 residues. Losses at the gene ends were 2 bases for V and 9 bases for J; bases not matched to a gene: 6. The CDR3 coding sequence is TGTGCCAGCAGTTACAGGGACAGGGGGTCTATTGAGCAGTTCTTC. It translates to CASSYRDRGSIEQFF.

J is TRBJ2-7 and V is TRBV4-3, with a weak D call TRBD2 (6 bases). V was clipped by 0 bases and J by 2 bases, with 14 bases between them. The germline V gene has CDR1 LGHNA and CDR2 YSLEER. The CDR3 is 16 residues long. CDR3 nucleotide sequence: TGCGCCAGCAGCCAAGAGGGAGCTAGCGCAACCTACGAGCAGTACTTC. This codes for CASSQEGASATYEQYF.

This clone occurred once. The chain has TRBV7-8 and TRBJ2-4; 11 bases fit TRBD2. The length of the CDR3 is 17 residues. V lost 5 bases to trimming and J lost 0 bases; unmatched junction nucleotides: 6. Germline V CDR1 and CDR2: SGHVS, FQNEAQ. CDR3 protein: CASSKGTSGLAKNIQYF. CDR3 nucleotide sequence: TGTGCCAGCAGCAAAGGGACTAGCGGATTAGCCAAAAACATTCAGTACTTC. Drawing the rest from reference TRBV7-8 and TRBJ2-4, the complete variable domain is GAGVSQSPRYKVAKRGQDVALRCDPISGHVSLFWYQQALGQGPEFLTYFQNEAQLDKSGLPSDRFFAERPEGSVSTLKIQRTQQEDSAVYLCASSKGTSGLAKNIQYFGAGTRLSVL.

V is TRBV4-1 and J is TRBJ2-1, with TRBD2 as a possible D gene (7 bases). The V gene's germline CDR1 is MGHRA and CDR2 YSYEKL. The CDR3 extends over 16 amino acids. The V end lost 8 bases, the J end lost 4 bases, and 21 bases lay between the germline ends. The CDR3 bases are TGCGCCAGCCGCCGATTAGGGGGGGCGGAATACAATGAGCAGTTCTTC. This translates into CASRRLGGAEYNEQFF.

The genes are TRBV5-8 and TRBJ2-1; D is perhaps TRBD1 (7 bases). Germline lookup yields CDR1 SGHTS and CDR2 YDEGEE. V dropped 4 bases and J dropped 0 bases, with 11 bases sitting between them. The CDR3 covers 15 residues. The CDR3 reads CASSAGQSSYNEQFF. The CDR3, as DNA: TGTGCCAGCAGCGCGGGACAGAGCTCCTACAATGAGCAGTTCTTC.

The chain has TRBV2 and TRBJ1-4; the D gene is possibly TRBD1 (6 bases). CDR1 is SNHLY, CDR2 FYNNEI, per germline. The V end lost 6 bases, the J end lost 3 bases, and 14 bases lay between the germline ends. CDR3 length equals 15 residues. CDR3 in DNA: TGTGCCAGCAGCGTTGACAGGACTCCTAATGAAAAACTGTTTTTT. The encoded protein is CASSVDRTPNEKLFF.

This clone was recorded only once. This chain joins TRBV5-8 and TRBJ2-2, with D maybe TRBD2 (6 bases). Trimming cost V 4 bases and J 0 bases, with 13 bases left between them. The CDR3 totals 16 residues. Germline loops: CDR1 SGHTS, CDR2 YDEGEE. CDR3 bases: TGTGCCAGCAGCCGCGGGGTTCGCGCGAACACCGGGGAGCTGTTTTTT. The encoded protein is CASSRGVRANTGELFF.

The chain couples TRBV9 to TRBJ2-3, with TRBD2 matching 9 bases. CDR1 is SGDLS, CDR2 YYNGEE, per germline. CDR3 length equals 15 residues. Unmatched junction bases numbered 7, after V lost 6 bases and J lost 2 bases. DNA for the CDR3: TGTGCCAGCACGACTAGCGGAGGAAACACAGATACGCAGTATTTT. Translation gives CASTTSGGNTDTQYF.

In this sample, this clone turned up once. The chain couples TRBV4-1 to TRBJ2-5; the match to TRBD1 covers 7 bases. The germline gives CDR1 MGHRA, CDR2 YSYEKL. CDR3 size: 15 residues. After removal of 4 bases from V and 5 bases from J, the junction contained 10 bases not matched to a gene. CDR3 amino acids: CASSLGGQRLETQYF. The CDR3 bases are TGCGCCAGCAGCCTAGGGGGACAGCGTTTGGAGACCCAGTACTTC.

The V and J genes are TRBV12-3 or TRBV12-4 and TRBJ1-1; 7 bases map to TRBD1. J was trimmed by 12 bases and V by 5 bases; bases with no gene match: 12. The length of the CDR3 is 13 residues. The CDR3 DNA is TGTGCCAGCAGTCCCGACAGGGCGGGGTGGTCTTTCTTT. It specifies CASSPDRAGWSFF.